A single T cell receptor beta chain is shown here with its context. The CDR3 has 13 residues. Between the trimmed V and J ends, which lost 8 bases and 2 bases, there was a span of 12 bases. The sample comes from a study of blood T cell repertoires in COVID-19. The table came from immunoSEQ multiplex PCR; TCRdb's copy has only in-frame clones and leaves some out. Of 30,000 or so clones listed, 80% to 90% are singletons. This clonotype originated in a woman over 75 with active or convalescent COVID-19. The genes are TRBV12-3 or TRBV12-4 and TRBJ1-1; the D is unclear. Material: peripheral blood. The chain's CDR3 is CASAGSSNTEAFF. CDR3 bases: TGTGCCAGCGCCGGGAGCAGCAACACTGAAGCTTTCTTT.